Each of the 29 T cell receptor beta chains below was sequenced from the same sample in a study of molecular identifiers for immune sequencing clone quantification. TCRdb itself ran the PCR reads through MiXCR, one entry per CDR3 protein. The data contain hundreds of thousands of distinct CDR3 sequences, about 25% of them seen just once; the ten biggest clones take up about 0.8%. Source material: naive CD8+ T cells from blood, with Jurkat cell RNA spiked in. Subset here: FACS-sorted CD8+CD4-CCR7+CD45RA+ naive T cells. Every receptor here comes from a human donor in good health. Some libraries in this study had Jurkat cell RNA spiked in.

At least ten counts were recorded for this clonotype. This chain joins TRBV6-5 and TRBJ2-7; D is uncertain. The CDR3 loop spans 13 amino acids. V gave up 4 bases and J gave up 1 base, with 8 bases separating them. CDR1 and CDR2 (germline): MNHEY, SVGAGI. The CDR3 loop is CASSSDGSYEQYF. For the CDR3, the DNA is TGTGCCAGCAGTTCGGACGGTTCCTACGAGCAGTACTTC.

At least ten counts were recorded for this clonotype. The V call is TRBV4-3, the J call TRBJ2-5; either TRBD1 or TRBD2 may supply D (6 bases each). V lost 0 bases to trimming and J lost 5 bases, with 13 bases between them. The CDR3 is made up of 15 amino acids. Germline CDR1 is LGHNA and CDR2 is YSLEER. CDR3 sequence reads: CASSQDKGGRETQYF. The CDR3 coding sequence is TGCGCCAGCAGCCAAGATAAGGGGGGCCGGGAGACCCAGTACTTC.

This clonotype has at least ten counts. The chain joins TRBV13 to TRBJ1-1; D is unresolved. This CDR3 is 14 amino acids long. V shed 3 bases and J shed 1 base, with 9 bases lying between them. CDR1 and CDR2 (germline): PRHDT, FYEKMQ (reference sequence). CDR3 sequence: CASSFRYSNTEAFF. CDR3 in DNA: TGTGCCAGCAGCTTCAGATATTCGAACACTGAAGCTTTCTTT.

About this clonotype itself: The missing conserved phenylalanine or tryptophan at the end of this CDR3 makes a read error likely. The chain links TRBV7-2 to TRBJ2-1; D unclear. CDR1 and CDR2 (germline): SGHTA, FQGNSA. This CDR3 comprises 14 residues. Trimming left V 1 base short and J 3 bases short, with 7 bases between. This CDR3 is CASSLDNGYNEQFL. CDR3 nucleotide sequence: TGTGCCAGCAGCTTAGACAACGGCTACAATGAGCAGTTCCTC.

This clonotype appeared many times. CDR3 nucleotide sequence: TGCAGCGCCCGGGGCACCGGGGAGCTGTTTTTT. It is translated as CSARGTGELFF. The chain links TRBV29-1 to TRBJ2-2; D might be TRBD2 (5 bases). The germline CDR1 and CDR2 sequences are SQVTM and ANQGSEA. Trimming shortened V by 7 bases and J by 4 bases, and 7 bases separated the two germline ends. This CDR3 has 11 amino acids.

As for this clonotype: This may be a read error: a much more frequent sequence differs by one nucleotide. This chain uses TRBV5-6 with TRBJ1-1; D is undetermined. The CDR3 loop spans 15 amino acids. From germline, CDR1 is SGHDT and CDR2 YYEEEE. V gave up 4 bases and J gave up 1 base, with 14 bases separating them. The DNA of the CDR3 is TGTGCCAGCAGCCCCCCCCTTAGCCCGAACACTGAAGCTTTCTTT. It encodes CASSPPLSPNTEAFF.

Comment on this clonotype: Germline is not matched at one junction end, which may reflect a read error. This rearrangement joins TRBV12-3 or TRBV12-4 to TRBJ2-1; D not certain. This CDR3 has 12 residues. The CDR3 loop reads CASSAGYNAQFF. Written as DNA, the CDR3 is TGTGCCAGCAGTGCCGGATACAATGCGCAGTTCTTC.

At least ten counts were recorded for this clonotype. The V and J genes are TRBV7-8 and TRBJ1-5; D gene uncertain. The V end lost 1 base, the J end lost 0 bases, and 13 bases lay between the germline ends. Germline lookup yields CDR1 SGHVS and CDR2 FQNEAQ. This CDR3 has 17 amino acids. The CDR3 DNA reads TGTGCCAGCAGCTTAGTTAGCGGAGGAGTTAGCAATCAGCCCCAGCATTTT. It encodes CASSLVSGGVSNQPQHF.

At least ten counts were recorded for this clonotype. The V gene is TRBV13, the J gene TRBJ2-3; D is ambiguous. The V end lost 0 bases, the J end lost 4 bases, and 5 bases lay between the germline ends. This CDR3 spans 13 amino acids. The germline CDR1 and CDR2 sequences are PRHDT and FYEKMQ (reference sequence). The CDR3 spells CASSLGFPDTQYF. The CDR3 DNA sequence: TGTGCCAGCAGCTTAGGGTTCCCAGATACGCAGTATTTT.

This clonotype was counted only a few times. Here the CDR3 DNA reads TGCGCCAGCAGCTGGGTTGGAGGGACAGGGAGCTCCTACGAGCAGTACTTC. Encoded protein: CASSWVGGTGSSYEQYF. The chain joins TRBV5-1 to TRBJ2-7; 9 nucleotides line up with TRBD1. The J segment lost 0 bases and the V segment lost 3 bases, leaving 10 bases of the junction unmatched. The V gene's germline CDR1 is SGHRS and CDR2 YFSETQ. This CDR3 spans 17 amino acids. The full variable domain, rest sourced from reference TRBV5-1 and TRBJ2-7, is KAGVTQTPRYLIKTRGQQVTLSCSPISGHRSVSWYQQTPGQGLQFLFEYFSETQRNKGNFPGRFSGRQFSNSRSEMNVSTLELGDSALYLCASSWVGGTGSSYEQYFGPGTRLTVT.

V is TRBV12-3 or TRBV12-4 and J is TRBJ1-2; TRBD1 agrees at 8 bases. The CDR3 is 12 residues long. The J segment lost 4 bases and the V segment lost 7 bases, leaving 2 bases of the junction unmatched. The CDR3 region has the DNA TGTGCCAGCACAGGGGGCATCTATGGCTACACCTTC. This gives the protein CASTGGIYGYTF.

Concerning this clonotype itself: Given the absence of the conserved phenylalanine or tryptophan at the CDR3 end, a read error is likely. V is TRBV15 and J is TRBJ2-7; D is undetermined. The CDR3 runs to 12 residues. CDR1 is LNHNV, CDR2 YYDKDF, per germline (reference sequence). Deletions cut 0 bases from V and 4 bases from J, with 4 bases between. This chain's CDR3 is CATSRDRYEQYL. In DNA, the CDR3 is TGTGCCACCAGCAGAGACCGATACGAGCAGTACCTC.

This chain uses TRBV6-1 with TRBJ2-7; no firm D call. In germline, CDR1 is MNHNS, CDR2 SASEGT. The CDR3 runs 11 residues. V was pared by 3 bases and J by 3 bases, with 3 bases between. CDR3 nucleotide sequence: TGTGCCAGCAGTGACCACTACGAGCAGTACTTC. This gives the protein CASSDHYEQYF.

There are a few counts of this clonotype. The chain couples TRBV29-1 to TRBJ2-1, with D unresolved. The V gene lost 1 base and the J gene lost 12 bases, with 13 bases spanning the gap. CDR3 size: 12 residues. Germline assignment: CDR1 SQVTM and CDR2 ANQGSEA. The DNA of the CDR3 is TGCAGCGTTGAAGCAATCCCCCCGGGGCAGTTCTTC. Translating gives CSVEAIPPGQFF.

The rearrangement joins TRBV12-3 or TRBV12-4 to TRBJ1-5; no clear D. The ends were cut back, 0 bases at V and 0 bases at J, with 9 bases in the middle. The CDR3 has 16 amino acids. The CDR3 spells CASSLAEGYSNQPQHF. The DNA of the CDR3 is TGTGCCAGCAGTTTAGCTGAGGGATATAGCAATCAGCCCCAGCATTTT.

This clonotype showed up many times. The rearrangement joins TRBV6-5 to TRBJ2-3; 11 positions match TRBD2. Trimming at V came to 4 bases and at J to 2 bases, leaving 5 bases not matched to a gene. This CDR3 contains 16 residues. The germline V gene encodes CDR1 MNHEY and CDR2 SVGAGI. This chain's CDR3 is CASSSSTSGTTDTQYF. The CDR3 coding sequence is TGTGCCAGCAGTTCCTCGACTAGCGGGACCACAGATACGCAGTATTTT.

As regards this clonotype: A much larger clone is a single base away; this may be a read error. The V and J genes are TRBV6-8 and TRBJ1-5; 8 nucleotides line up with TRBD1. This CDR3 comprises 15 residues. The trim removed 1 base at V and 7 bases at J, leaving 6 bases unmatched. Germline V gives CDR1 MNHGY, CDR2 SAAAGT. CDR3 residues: CASSYFQGARQPQHF. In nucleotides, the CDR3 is TGTGCCAGCAGTTACTTCCAGGGGGCTCGGCAGCCCCAGCATTTT.

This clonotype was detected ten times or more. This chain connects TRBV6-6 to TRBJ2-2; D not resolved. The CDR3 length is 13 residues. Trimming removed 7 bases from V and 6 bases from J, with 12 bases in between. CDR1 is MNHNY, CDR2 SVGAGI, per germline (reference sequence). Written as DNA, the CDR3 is TGTGCCAGCATGGCCAGAGCGTCCGGGGAGCTGTTTTTT. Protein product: CASMARASGELFF.

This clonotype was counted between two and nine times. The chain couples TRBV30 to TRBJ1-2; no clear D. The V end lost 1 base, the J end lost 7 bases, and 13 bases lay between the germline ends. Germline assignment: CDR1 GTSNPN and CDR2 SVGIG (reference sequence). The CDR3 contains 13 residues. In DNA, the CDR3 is TGTGCCTGGAGTGGGCTAGGTTCTGCTGGCTACACCTTC. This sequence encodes CAWSGLGSAGYTF.

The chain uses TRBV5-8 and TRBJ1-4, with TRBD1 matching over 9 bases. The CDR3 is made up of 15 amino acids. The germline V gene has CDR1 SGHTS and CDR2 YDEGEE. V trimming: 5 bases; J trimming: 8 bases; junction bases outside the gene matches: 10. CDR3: CASRLGQGDMEKLFF. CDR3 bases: TGTGCCAGCAGACTGGGACAGGGTGATATGGAAAAACTGTTTTTT. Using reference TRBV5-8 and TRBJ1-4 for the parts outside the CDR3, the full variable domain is EAGVTQSPTHLIKTRGQQATLRCSPISGHTSVYWYQQALGLGLQFLLWYDEGEERNRGNFPPRFSGRQFPNYSSELNVNALELEDSALYLCASRLGQGDMEKLFFGSGTQLSVL.

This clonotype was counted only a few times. For the CDR3, the DNA is TGTGCCAGTACCCCCGCCGCGACTACCACAGATACGCAGTATTTT. This translates into CASTPAATTTDTQYF. The rearrangement uses TRBV19 and TRBJ2-3; D perhaps matches TRBD2 (5 bases). The germline CDR1 and CDR2 sequences are LNHDA and SQIVND (reference sequence). The CDR3 runs to 15 residues. V was shortened by 7 bases and J by 2 bases, with 16 bases between the two germline ends.

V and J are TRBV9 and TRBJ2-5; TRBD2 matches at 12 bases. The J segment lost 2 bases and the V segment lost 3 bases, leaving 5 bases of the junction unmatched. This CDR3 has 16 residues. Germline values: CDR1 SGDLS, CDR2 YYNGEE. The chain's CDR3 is CASSAGTSGSQETQYF. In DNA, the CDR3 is TGTGCCAGCAGCGCCGGGACTAGCGGGTCTCAAGAGACCCAGTACTTC.

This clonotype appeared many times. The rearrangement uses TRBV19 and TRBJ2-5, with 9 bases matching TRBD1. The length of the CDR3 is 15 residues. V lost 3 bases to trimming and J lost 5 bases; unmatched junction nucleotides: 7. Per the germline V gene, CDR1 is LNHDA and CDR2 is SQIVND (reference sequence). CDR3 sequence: CASSIAGTGRETQYF. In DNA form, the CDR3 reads TGTGCCAGTAGTATCGCCGGGACAGGGAGGGAGACCCAGTACTTC.

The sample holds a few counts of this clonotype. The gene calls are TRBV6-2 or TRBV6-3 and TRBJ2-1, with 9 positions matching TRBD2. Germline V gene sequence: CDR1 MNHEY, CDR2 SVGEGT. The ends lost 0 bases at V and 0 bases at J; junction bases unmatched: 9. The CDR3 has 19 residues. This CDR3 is CASSYSLAGGPSSYNEQFF. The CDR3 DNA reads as TGTGCCAGCAGTTACTCGTTGGCGGGAGGGCCCAGCTCCTACAATGAGCAGTTCTTC.

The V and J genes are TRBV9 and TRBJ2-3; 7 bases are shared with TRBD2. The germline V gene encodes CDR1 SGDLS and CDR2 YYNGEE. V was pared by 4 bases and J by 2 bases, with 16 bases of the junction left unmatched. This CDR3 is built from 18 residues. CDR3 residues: CASSSSWDYRLTTDTQYF. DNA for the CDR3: TGTGCCAGCAGCTCTAGCTGGGACTACCGATTAACCACAGATACGCAGTATTTT.

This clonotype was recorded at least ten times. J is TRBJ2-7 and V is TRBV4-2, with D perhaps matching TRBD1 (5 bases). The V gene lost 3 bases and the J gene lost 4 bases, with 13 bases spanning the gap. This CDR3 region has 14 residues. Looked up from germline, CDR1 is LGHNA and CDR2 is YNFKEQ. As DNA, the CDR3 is TGTGCCAGCAGCCATTACAGGACCAAGTACGAGCAGTACTTC. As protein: CASSHYRTKYEQYF.

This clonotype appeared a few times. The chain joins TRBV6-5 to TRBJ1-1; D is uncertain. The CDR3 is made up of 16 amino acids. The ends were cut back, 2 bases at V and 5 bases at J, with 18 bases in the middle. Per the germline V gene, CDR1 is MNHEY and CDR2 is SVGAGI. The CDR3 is CASSYGPGLGSTEAFF. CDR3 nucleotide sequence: TGTGCCAGCAGTTACGGTCCTGGCCTGGGCTCTACTGAAGCTTTCTTT.

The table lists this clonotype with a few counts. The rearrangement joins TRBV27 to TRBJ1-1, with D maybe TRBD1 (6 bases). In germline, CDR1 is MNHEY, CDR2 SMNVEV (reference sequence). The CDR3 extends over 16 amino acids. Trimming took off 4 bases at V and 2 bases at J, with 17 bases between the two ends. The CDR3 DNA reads TGTGCCAGCAGTTCAATTCTATCCAGGGGTAACACTGAAGCTTTCTTT. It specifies CASSSILSRGNTEAFF.

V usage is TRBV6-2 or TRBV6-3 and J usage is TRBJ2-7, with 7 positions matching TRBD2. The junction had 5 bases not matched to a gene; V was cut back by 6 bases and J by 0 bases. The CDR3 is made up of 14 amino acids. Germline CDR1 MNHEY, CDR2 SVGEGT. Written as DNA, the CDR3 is TGTGCCAGCAGCTTTAGCGGGTTCTCCTACGAGCAGTACTTC. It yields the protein CASSFSGFSYEQYF.